Each of the 9 T cell receptor beta chains below was sequenced from the same sample in a study of blood T cell repertoires in COVID-19. Method: immunoSEQ multiplex PCR; TCRdb's copy keeps in-frame clones and lacks some. This sample has roughly 270,000 clones, with over 75% found just once. The source material was peripheral blood. These receptors were obtained from a man in his forties or fifties with active or convalescent COVID-19.

The chain has TRBV7-9 and TRBJ1-1; the D is unclear. CDR3 size: 15 residues. CDR1 and CDR2 from the germline V gene are SEHNR and FQNEAQ (reference sequence). Trimming stripped 6 bases from V and 4 bases from J, with 18 bases between. This chain's CDR3 is CASRNMAGGFTEAFF. CDR3 nucleotides: TGTGCCAGCAGAAATATGGCGGGCGGCTTCACTGAAGCTTTCTTT.

V gene TRBV2 combines with J gene TRBJ2-2, with D possibly being TRBD1 (5 bases). The CDR3 has 14 residues. CDR1 is SNHLY, CDR2 FYNNEI, per germline. The germline V and J ends were trimmed by 4 bases and 1 base, with 7 bases remaining between them. CDR3 residues: CASSGTQNTGELFF. In DNA form, the CDR3 reads TGTGCCAGCAGTGGGACACAGAACACCGGGGAGCTGTTTTTT. The full variable domain, rest sourced from reference TRBV2 and TRBJ2-2, is EPEVTQTPSHQVTQMGQEVILRCVPISNHLYFYWYRQILGQKVEFLVSFYNNEISEKSEIFDDQFSVERPDGSNFTLKIRSTKLEDSAMYFCASSGTQNTGELFFGEGSRLTVL.

The chain uses TRBV6-5 and TRBJ1-2; 9 bases are a match to TRBD1. Germline values: CDR1 MNHEY, CDR2 SVGAGI. V shed 2 bases and J 6 bases; nucleotides not matched to a gene: 4. This CDR3 spans 14 amino acids. Here the CDR3 DNA reads TGTGCCAGCAGTTACCAACAGGGGGCGGATGGCTACACCTTC. Protein sequence: CASSYQQGADGYTF.

The V gene is TRBV4-2, the J gene TRBJ2-5; 11 bases map to TRBD2. CDR1 LGHNA and CDR2 YNFKEQ come from the germline V gene. V shed 0 bases, J shed 5 bases, and the junction held 5 bases outside the gene matches. The CDR3 consists of 16 residues. Written as DNA, the CDR3 is TGTGCCAGCAGCCAAGAAGGGGCTAGCGGGAGGGAGACCCAGTACTTC. It yields the protein CASSQEGASGRETQYF.

Concerning this clone: The junction shows a germline mismatch at one end, possibly a read error. The V gene is TRBV7-2, the J gene TRBJ2-7; a weak D match, TRBD1 (5 bases). The length of the CDR3 is 14 residues. In germline, CDR1 is SGHTA, CDR2 FQGNSA. CDR3 nucleotide sequence: TGTGCCAGCACCTTAAGCAAACCAGGGTACGAGCAGTACTTC. Residues: CASTLSKPGYEQYF. Complete variable domain (other parts from reference TRBV7-2 and TRBJ2-7): GAGVSQSPSNKVTEKGKDVELRCDPISGHTALYWYRQSLGQGLEFLIYFQGNSAPDKSGLPSDRFSAERTGGSVSTLTIQRTQQEDSAVYLCASTLSKPGYEQYFGPGTRLTVT.

The CDR3 is CASSFSNTGELFF. The CDR3 coding sequence is TGTGCCAGCAGTTTCTCCAACACCGGGGAGCTGTTTTTT. This chain joins TRBV28 and TRBJ2-2; D gene uncertain. This CDR3 has 13 residues. V lost 3 bases to trimming and J lost 2 bases, with 4 bases between them. CDR1 is MDHEN and CDR2 is SYDVKM in the germline V gene.

This chain connects TRBV19 to TRBJ1-1, with 7 bases fitting TRBD1. This CDR3 is 12 amino acids long. The germline CDR1 and CDR2 sequences are LNHDA and SQIVND (reference sequence). V dropped 10 bases and J dropped 12; count of bases not matched to a gene: 14. The CDR3: CATSTGPLVSFF. In nucleotides, the CDR3 is TGTGCCACATCGACAGGGCCCTTGGTTTCTTTCTTT. The whole variable domain, filled in from reference TRBV19 and TRBJ1-1, reads DGGITQSPKYLFRKEGQNVTLSCEQNLNHDAMYWYRQDPGQGLRLIYYSQIVNDFQKGDIAEGYSVSREKKESFPLTVTSAQKNPTAFYLCATSTGPLVSFFGQGTRLTVV.

The chain is built from TRBV12-5 and TRBJ1-1; 8 nucleotides align to TRBD1. The length of the CDR3 is 15 residues. After removal of 5 bases from V and 1 base from J, the junction contained 6 bases not matched to a gene. CDR1 and CDR2 from the germline V gene are LGHNT and FRNRAP. CDR3 nucleotides: TGTGCTAGTGGTCTCCTGACAGGGGCGAACACTGAAGCTTTCTTT. This translates into CASGLLTGANTEAFF.

The V call is TRBV5-4, the J call TRBJ2-1, with 7 bases identical to TRBD2. V lost 1 base and J lost 4; bases outside the gene matches: 8. CDR3 length equals 16 residues. Germline V gene data show CDR1 as SGHNT and CDR2 as YYREEE (reference sequence). The CDR3 region has the DNA TGTGCCAGCAGCTTGACGCTAGCGGCGATATACAATGAGCAGTTCTTC. It translates to CASSLTLAAIYNEQFF.